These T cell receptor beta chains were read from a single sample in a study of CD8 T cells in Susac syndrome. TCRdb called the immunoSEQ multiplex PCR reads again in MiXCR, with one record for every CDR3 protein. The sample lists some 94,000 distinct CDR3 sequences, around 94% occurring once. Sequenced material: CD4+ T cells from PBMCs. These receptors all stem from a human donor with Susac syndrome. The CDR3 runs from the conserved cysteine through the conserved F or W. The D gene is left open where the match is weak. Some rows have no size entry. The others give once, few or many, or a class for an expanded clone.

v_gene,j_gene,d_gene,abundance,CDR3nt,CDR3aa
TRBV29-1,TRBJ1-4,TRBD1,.,TGCAGCGGCGGACAGGGGTATAATGAAAAACTGTTTTTT,CSGGQGYNEKLFF
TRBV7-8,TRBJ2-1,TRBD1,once,TGTGCCAGCAGCTCTGGACAGGGGGCCTACAATGAGCAGTTCTTC,CASSSGQGAYNEQFF
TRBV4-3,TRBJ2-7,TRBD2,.,TGCGCCAGCTCGTCTAGCGGGGACCGGGAGCAGTACTTC,CASSSSGDREQYF
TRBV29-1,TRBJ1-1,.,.,TGCAGCGTTGAGGAAATGAACACTGAAGCTTTCTTT,CSVEEMNTEAFF
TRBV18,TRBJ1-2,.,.,TGTGCCAGCTCACTGAAGTCAGGGCAAACTAACTATGGCTACACCTTC,CASSLKSGQTNYGYTF
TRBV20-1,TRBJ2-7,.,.,TGCAGTGCTCCTCAGACAGGTTCCTACGAGCAGTACTTC,CSAPQTGSYEQYF
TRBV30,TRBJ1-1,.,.,TGTGCCTGGAGTGTACGTGTGAACACTGAAGCTTTCTTT,CAWSVRVNTEAFF
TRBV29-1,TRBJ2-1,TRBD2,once,TGCAGCGTTGAAAGCCTGAGGGCGGGGGGAAACTGGTATGAGCAGTTCTTC,CSVESLRAGGNWYEQFF
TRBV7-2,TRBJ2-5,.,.,TGTGCCAGCAGCTCCGGGACGGACCAAGAGACCCAGTACTTC,CASSSGTDQETQYF
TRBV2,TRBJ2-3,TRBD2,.,TGTGCCAGCAGTGTCGAGAGACTAGCGGGAGATACGCAGTATTTT,CASSVERLAGDTQYF
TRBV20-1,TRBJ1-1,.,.,TGCAGTGCTAGAGATCTCTTGGGGGCGGTAGCTTTCTTT,CSARDLLGAVAFF
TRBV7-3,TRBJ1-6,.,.,TGTGCCAGCAGCTTACAGCGGAATTCACCCCTCCACTTT,CASSLQRNSPLHF
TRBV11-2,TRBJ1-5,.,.,TGTGCCAGCAGCCGACTAAACAATCAGCCCCAGCATTTT,CASSRLNNQPQHF
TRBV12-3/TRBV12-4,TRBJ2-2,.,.,TGTGCCAGCACCAAGCCTACCGGGGGCGCGGGGAAGCTGTTTTTT,CASTKPTGGAGKLFF
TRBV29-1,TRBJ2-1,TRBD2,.,TGCAGCGGCAGGACTAGCTACAATGAGCAGTTCTTC,CSGRTSYNEQFF
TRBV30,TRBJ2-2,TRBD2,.,TGTGCCTGGACCCGCCGGGGGGACACCGGGGAGCTGTTTTTT,CAWTRRGDTGELFF
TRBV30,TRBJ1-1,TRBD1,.,TGTGCCTGGAGCCCAGGGGGCCTAGTTGGGACTGAAGCTTTCTTT,CAWSPGGLVGTEAFF
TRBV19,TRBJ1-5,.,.,TGTGCCAGTGGCCAGGGTCCGCCCCAGCATTTT,CASGQGPPQHF
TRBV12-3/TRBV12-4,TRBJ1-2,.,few,TGTGCCAGCAGTTTATGGGGGTATGGCTACACCTTC,CASSLWGYGYTF
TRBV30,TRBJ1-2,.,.,TGTGCCTGGGGGACTCCGGGGTATGGCTACACCTTC,CAWGTPGYGYTF
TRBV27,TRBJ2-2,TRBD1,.,TGTGCCAGCAGTCCCGGACAGGGTTCAAGCGGGGAGCTGTTTTTT,CASSPGQGSSGELFF
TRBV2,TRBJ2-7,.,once,TGTGCCACCAGGCAAGAGCTGGACGCCTACGAGCAGTACTTC,CATRQELDAYEQYF
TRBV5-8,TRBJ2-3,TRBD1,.,TGTGCCAGCAGCTTTGACGGGACAGGTCCAGATACGCAGTATTTT,CASSFDGTGPDTQYF
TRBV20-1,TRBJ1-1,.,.,TGCAGTGCTAGAGGGCCCTCGATCTTGAACACTGAAGCTTTCTTT,CSARGPSILNTEAFF
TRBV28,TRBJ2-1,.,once,TGTGCCAGCAGCTCAAAAGAGGGGGGAACCTACAATGAGCAGTTCTTC,CASSSKEGGTYNEQFF
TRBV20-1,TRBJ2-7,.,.,TGCAGTGCTAGAGTCCCCATTGAGGGGTCCTACGAGCAGTACTTC,CSARVPIEGSYEQYF
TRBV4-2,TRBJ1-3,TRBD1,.,TGTGCCAGCAGCCTCCGACAGGGGGGGCCCTCTGATCCTGGAAACACCATATATTTT,CASSLRQGGPSDPGNTIYF
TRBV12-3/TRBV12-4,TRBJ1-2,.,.,TGTGCCAGCAGCCAGTTTGACATCTATGGCTACACCTTC,CASSQFDIYGYTF
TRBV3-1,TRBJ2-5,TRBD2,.,TGTGCCAGCAGCCTTCGGACTAGCGAAGAGACCCAGTACTTC,CASSLRTSEETQYF